This entry is about one TCR beta chain. At one end the junction does not follow the germline gene, possibly because of a read error. This entry is derived from a study of beta chain features in type 1 diabetes. Expressed TCRB transcripts were sequenced after all isolated RNA was converted to cDNA. Some clones are missing from TCRdb's copy, which holds only in-frame ones; the method was immunoSEQ multiplex PCR. The sample includes 160,000 or so clones, approximately 10% of them seen just once. The CDR3 sequence is 14 residues long. Germline CDR1 reads SSHAT; CDR2 reads FNYEAQ (reference sequence). This chain connects TRBV7-7 to TRBJ2-5; tentatively, D is TRBD2 (6 bases). The receptor's source is a man aged 18 to 29 in good health. Sample: central memory CD4+ T cells from blood. CDR3 amino acids: CASSFSPGGETQYF. CDR3 nucleotides: TGTGCTAGCAGCTTCTCTCCCGGGGGTGAGACCCAGTACTTC.